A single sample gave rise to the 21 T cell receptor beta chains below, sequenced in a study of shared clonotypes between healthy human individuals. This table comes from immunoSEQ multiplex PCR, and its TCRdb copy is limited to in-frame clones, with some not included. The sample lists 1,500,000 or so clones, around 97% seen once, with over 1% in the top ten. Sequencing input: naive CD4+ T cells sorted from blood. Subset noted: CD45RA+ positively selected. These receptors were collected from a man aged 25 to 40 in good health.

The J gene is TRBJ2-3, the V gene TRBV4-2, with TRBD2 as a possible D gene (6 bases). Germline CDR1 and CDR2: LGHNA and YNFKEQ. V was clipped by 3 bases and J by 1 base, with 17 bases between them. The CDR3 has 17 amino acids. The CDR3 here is CASSHPGERIGTDTQYF. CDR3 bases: TGTGCCAGCAGCCACCCGGGGGAGCGGATAGGCACAGATACGCAGTATTTT.

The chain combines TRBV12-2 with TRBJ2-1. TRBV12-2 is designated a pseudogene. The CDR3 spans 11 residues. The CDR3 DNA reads TGTGCAAGTCGGGTATCGAATGAGCAGTTCTTC. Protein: CASRVSNEQFF.

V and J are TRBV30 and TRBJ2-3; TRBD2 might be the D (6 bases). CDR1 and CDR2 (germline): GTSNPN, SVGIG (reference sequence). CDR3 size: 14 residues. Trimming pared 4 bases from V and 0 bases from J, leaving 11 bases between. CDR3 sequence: CAWNTGSSTDTQYF. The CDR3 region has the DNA TGTGCCTGGAACACCGGGAGTAGCACAGATACGCAGTATTTT.

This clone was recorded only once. In nucleotides, the CDR3 is TGTGCCAGCAGCTTGGTGGTGAACACTGAAGCTTTCTTT. It encodes CASSLVVNTEAFF. V gene TRBV5-4 combines with J gene TRBJ1-1, with D hard to call. Per the germline V gene, CDR1 is SGHNT and CDR2 is YYREEE (reference sequence). The V and J ends lost 0 bases and 0 bases respectively, with 3 bases between them. CDR3 length: 13 amino acids.

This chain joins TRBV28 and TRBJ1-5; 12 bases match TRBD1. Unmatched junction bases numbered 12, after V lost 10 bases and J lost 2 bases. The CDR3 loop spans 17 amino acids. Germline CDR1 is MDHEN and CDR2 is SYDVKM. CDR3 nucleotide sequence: TGTGCCATCGCTTTCCGGGACAGGGGGCTTGGCAATCAGCCCCAGCATTTT. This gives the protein CAIAFRDRGLGNQPQHF.

The CDR3 loop reads CASSRVRQGKGVYTF. CDR3 sequence (DNA): TGTGCCAGCAGTAGAGTCCGTCAGGGGAAGGGGGTCTACACCTTC. The chain is built from TRBV27 and TRBJ1-2; D is possibly TRBD1 (6 bases). This CDR3 comprises 15 residues. CDR1 and CDR2 from the germline V gene are MNHEY and SMNVEV (reference sequence). V was cut by 5 bases and J by 10 bases, with 23 bases left in between.

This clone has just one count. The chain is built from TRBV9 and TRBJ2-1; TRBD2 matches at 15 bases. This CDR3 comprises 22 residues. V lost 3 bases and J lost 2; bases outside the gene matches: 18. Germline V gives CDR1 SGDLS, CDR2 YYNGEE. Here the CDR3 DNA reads TGTGCCAGCAGCGAAGGACTAGCGGGAGGGCTTCGGATGGGAGGGCCCTACAATGAGCAGTTCTTC. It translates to CASSEGLAGGLRMGGPYNEQFF.

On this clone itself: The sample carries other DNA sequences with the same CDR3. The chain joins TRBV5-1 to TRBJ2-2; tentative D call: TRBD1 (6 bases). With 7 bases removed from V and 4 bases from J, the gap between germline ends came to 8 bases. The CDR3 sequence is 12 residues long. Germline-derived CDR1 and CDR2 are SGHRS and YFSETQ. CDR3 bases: TGCGCCAGCGGACAGAGCACCGGGGAGCTGTTTTTT. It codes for CASGQSTGELFF.

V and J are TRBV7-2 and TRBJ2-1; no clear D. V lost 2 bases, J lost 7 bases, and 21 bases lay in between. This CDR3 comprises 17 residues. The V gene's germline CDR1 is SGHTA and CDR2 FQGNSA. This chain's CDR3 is CASSLNLQLLTRNEQFF. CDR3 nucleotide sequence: TGTGCCAGCAGCTTAAATTTGCAGCTACTCACGCGGAATGAGCAGTTCTTC.

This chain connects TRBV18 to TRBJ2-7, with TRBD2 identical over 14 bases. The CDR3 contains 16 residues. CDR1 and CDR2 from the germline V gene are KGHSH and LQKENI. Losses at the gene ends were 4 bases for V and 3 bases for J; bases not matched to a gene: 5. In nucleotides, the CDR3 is TGTGCCAGCTCACTAGGGACTAGCGGGAGTCTCTACGAGCAGTACTTC. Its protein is CASSLGTSGSLYEQYF. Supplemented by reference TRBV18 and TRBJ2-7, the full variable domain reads NAGVMQNPRHLVRRRGQEARLRCSPMKGHSHVYWYRQLPEEGLKFMVYLQKENIIDESGMPKERFSAEFPKEGPSILRIQQVVRGDSAAYFCASSLGTSGSLYEQYFGPGTRLTVT.

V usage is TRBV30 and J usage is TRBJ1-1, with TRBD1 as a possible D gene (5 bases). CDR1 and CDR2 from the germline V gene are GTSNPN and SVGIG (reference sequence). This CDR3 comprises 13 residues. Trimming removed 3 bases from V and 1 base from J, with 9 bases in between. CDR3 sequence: CAWRRTTNTEAFF. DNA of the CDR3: TGTGCCTGGAGAAGGACAACGAACACTGAAGCTTTCTTT.

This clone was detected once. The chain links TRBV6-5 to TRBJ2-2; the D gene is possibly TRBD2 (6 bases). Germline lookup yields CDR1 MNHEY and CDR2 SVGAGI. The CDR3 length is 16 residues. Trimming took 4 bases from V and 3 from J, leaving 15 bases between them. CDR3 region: CASSLPSGLDTGELFF. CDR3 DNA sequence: TGTGCCAGCAGTTTACCAAGCGGGCTAGACACCGGGGAGCTGTTTTTT.

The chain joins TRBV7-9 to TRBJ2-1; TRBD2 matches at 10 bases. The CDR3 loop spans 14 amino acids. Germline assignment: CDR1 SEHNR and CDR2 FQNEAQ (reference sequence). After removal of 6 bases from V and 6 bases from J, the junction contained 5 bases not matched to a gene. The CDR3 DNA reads TGTGCCAGCAGGGAACTAGCGGGGTTCAATGAGCAGTTCTTC. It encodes CASRELAGFNEQFF.

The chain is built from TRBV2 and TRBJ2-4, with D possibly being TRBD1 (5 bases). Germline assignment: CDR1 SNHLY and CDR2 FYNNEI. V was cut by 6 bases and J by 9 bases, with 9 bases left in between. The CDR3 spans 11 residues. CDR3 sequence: CASSTGGIQYF. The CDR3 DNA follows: TGTGCCAGCAGCACAGGCGGCATTCAGTACTTC.

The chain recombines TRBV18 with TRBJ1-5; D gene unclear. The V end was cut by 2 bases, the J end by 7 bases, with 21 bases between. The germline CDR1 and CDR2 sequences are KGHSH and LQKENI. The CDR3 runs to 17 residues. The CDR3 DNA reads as TGTGCCAGCTCACCATTTGGCGGTGCTAGCGTAGGACAGCCCCAGCATTTT. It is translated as CASSPFGGASVGQPQHF.

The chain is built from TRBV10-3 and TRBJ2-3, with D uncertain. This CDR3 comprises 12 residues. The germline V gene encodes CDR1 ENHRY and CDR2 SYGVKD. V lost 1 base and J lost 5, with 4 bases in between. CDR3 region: CAISELGDTQYF. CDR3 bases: TGTGCCATCAGTGAGTTGGGAGATACGCAGTATTTT.

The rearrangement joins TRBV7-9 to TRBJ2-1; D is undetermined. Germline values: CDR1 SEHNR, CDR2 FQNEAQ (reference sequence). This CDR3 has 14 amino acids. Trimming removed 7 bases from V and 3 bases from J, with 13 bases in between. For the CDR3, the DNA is TGTGCCAGCACCCCTGGGCTAGTCTACAATGAGCAGTTCTTC. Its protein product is CASTPGLVYNEQFF.

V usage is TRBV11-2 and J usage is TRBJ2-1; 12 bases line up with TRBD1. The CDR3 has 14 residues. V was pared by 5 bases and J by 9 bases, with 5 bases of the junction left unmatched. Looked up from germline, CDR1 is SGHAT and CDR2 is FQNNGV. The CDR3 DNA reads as TGTGCCAGCAGCGTGGGACAGGGGGCGGTTGAGCAGTTCTTC. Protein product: CASSVGQGAVEQFF.

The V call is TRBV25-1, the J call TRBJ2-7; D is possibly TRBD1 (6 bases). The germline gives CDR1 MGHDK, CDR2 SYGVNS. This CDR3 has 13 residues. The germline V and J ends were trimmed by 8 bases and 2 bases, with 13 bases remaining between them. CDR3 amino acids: CASRKTGAYEQYF. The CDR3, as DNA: TGTGCCAGCCGAAAGACAGGCGCCTACGAGCAGTACTTC.

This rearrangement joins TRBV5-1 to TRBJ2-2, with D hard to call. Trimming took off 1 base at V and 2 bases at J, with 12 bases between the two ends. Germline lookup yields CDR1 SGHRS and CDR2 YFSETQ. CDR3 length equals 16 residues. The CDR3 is CASSLMVGRNTGELFF. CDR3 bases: TGCGCCAGCAGCTTGATGGTAGGCAGAAACACCGGGGAGCTGTTTTTT.

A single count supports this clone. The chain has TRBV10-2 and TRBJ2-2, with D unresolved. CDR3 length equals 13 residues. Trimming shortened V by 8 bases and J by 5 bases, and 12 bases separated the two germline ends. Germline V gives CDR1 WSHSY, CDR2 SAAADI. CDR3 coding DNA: TGCGCCAGCCGAGTCCCCGGGACCGGGGAGCTGTTTTTT. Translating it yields CASRVPGTGELFF.